Listed here are 26 T cell receptor beta chains from one sample, sequenced in a study of blood T cell repertoires in COVID-19. Profiled with immunoSEQ multiplex PCR; TCRdb holds only in-frame clones, not every one. The data show fewer than 300,000 clones, with roughly nine tenths seen just once and 12% held by the top ten. The sequenced material came from peripheral blood. These receptors originate from a woman aged 30 to 39 with COVID-19, enrolled during active disease.

V usage is TRBV7-8 and J usage is TRBJ1-6; TRBD1 aligns across 7 bases. V gave up 5 bases and J gave up 7 bases; unmatched junction bases: 5. The CDR3 is 14 residues long. Germline V gives CDR1 SGHVS, CDR2 FQNEAQ. CDR3 bases: TGTGCCAGCAGCGAGCGACAGGGAAATTCACCCCTCCACTTT. Its protein product is CASSERQGNSPLHF.

V gene TRBV6-6 combines with J gene TRBJ2-1; a possible D gene is TRBD1 (5 bases). The V gene's germline CDR1 is MNHNY and CDR2 SVGAGI (reference sequence). CDR3 length: 13 residues. Between the trimmed V and J ends, which lost 10 bases and 3 bases, there was a span of 13 bases. The CDR3 region has the DNA TGTGCCACCCGACAAGGGGTCTACAATGAGCAGTTCTTC. Translated: CATRQGVYNEQFF.

The J gene is TRBJ1-2, the V gene TRBV7-9, with a tentative D call TRBD1 (6 bases). Trimming removed 3 bases at V and 4 bases at J, with 12 bases between. Germline CDR1 SEHNR, CDR2 FQNEAQ (reference sequence). This CDR3 contains 14 residues. The CDR3 sequence: CASSLDRLSYGYTF. For the CDR3, the DNA is TGTGCCAGCAGCTTGGACAGATTGTCCTATGGCTACACCTTC.

The chain has TRBV5-1 and TRBJ1-2; 10 bases agree with TRBD1. The CDR3 is 15 amino acids. Germline CDR1 SGHRS, CDR2 YFSETQ. Germline trimming cut 4 bases from V and 2 bases from J; bases unmatched to any gene: 5. The DNA for the CDR3 is TGCGCCAGCAGCCTTAAGGACAGGGGGAACTATGGCTACACCTTC. This encodes CASSLKDRGNYGYTF.

The chain has TRBV9 and TRBJ1-3; TRBD1 is a possible D gene (6 bases). CDR3 length equals 15 residues. Germline V CDR1 and CDR2: SGDLS, YYNGEE. The V gene lost 3 bases and the J gene lost 4 bases, with 14 bases spanning the gap. CDR3 region: CASSAGRTVGNTIYF. The CDR3 DNA follows: TGTGCCAGCAGCGCCGGTCGGACAGTCGGAAACACCATATATTTT.

The V and J genes are TRBV5-5 and TRBJ1-2; D is perhaps TRBD1 (5 bases). CDR1 and CDR2 from the germline V gene are SGHKS and YYEKEE (reference sequence). CDR3 length: 13 amino acids. V lost 2 bases, J lost 4 bases, and 9 bases lay in between. CDR3 residues: CASSFGAGYGYTF. CDR3 nucleotides: TGTGCCAGCAGCTTTGGGGCCGGCTATGGCTACACCTTC.

Details on this clone: Germline and junction disagree at one end, which may indicate a read error. The chain links TRBV6-5 to TRBJ1-1, with 7 bases that match TRBD1. The CDR3 has 13 amino acids. The germline gives CDR1 MNHEY, CDR2 SVGAGI. This CDR3 is CASSYSTGTEVSF. The CDR3 DNA sequence: TGTGCCAGCAGTTACTCAACCGGGACAGAGGTTTCCTTT.

The chain uses TRBV9 and TRBJ1-3; a weak D match, TRBD1 (5 bases). This CDR3 region has 16 residues. Germline V CDR1 and CDR2: SGDLS, YYNGEE. V lost 0 bases and J lost 7, with 17 bases in between. CDR3 loop: CASSVGIPPGRNTIYF. CDR3 bases: TGTGCCAGCAGCGTAGGGATCCCGCCAGGGCGTAACACCATATATTTT. Full variable domain (missing parts from reference TRBV9 and TRBJ1-3): DSGVTQTPKHLITATGQRVTLRCSPRSGDLSVYWYQQSLDQGLQFLIQYYNGEERAKGNILERFSAQQFPDLHSELNLSSLELGDSALYFCASSVGIPPGRNTIYFGEGSWLTVV.

This rearrangement joins TRBV28 to TRBJ1-1, with D unresolved. Germline V gene sequence: CDR1 MDHEN, CDR2 SYDVKM. The CDR3 has 14 residues. V lost 1 base to trimming and J lost 3 bases, with 9 bases between them. For the CDR3, the DNA is TGTGCCAGCAGTTTATCCCCCCGGGACACTGAAGCTTTCTTT. Translation: CASSLSPRDTEAFF.

This clone has ten or more counts. V is TRBV6-5 and J is TRBJ1-2; TRBD1 might be the D (5 bases). The germline V gene has CDR1 MNHEY and CDR2 SVGAGI. This CDR3 has 13 residues. In DNA, the CDR3 is TGTCTCACGGGGCGGGGCGGGGACTATGGCTACACCTTC. Protein sequence: CLTGRGGDYGYTF.

This rearrangement joins TRBV10-3 to TRBJ1-2; 9 nucleotides match TRBD1. V trimming: 3 bases; J trimming: 8 bases; junction bases outside the gene matches: 10. Looked up from germline, CDR1 is ENHRY and CDR2 is SYGVKD. The length of the CDR3 is 15 residues. In DNA form, the CDR3 reads TGTGCCATCAGTGATCCGGGACAGGGTTATGTAGGCTACACCTTC. Its translation: CAISDPGQGYVGYTF.

The chain combines TRBV5-1 with TRBJ1-2; no clear D gene. V lost 8 bases and J 8 bases, leaving 19 bases between the germline ends. The CDR3 loop spans 13 amino acids. Germline assignment: CDR1 SGHRS and CDR2 YFSETQ. The CDR3 DNA is TGCGCCAGTACTCGGACTGCCCAGGAAGGCTACACCTTC. Amino acids: CASTRTAQEGYTF.

The rearrangement uses TRBV28 and TRBJ2-5, with TRBD1 identical over 8 bases. The length of the CDR3 is 13 residues. V shed 3 bases and J 8 bases; nucleotides not matched to a gene: 5. Germline CDR1 and CDR2: MDHEN and SYDVKM. The CDR3 loop is CASSFVDRVTQYF. The CDR3 coding sequence is TGTGCCAGCAGTTTTGTGGACAGGGTCACCCAGTACTTC.

The J gene is TRBJ1-4, the V gene TRBV10-3; TRBD1 might be the D (5 bases). The CDR3 is 13 amino acids. Trimming left V 4 bases short and J 6 bases short, with 9 bases between. CDR1 and CDR2 (germline): ENHRY, SYGVKD. The CDR3 DNA reads as TGTGCCATCAGTGCCCAAGGGGATGAAAAACTGTTTTTT. Protein product: CAISAQGDEKLFF.

The genes are TRBV27 and TRBJ2-3; D might be TRBD2 (7 bases). The CDR3 sequence is 16 residues long. CDR1 and CDR2 (germline): MNHEY, SMNVEV (reference sequence). Trimming removed 4 bases at V and 2 bases at J, with 16 bases between. The CDR3 nucleotides are TGTGCCAGCAGTTCTTTGGTTGCGGGGGCCACAGATACGCAGTATTTT. This translates into CASSSLVAGATDTQYF.

The J gene is TRBJ2-1, the V gene TRBV27; TRBD2 is a possible D gene (6 bases). The V end was cut by 6 bases, the J end by 3 bases, with 18 bases between. The germline V gene encodes CDR1 MNHEY and CDR2 SMNVEV (reference sequence). This CDR3 is built from 16 residues. CDR3 bases: TGTGCCAGCAGACACCGAGCTCGGGGGATCTACAATGAGCAGTTCTTC. Its translation is CASRHRARGIYNEQFF.

This chain connects TRBV28 to TRBJ1-1; tentatively, D is TRBD1 (5 bases). This CDR3 is 12 amino acids long. CDR1 MDHEN and CDR2 SYDVKM come from the germline V gene. Trimming stripped 5 bases from V and 9 bases from J, with 13 bases between. CDR3 region: CASSISGIQAFF. DNA of the CDR3: TGTGCCAGCAGTATTTCAGGGATTCAAGCTTTCTTT.

The sample holds one count of this clone. The genes are TRBV7-2 and TRBJ2-2; 12 bases fit TRBD2. The V gene's germline CDR1 is SGHTA and CDR2 FQGNSA. The V segment lost 2 bases and the J segment 5 bases; nucleotides outside the gene matches: 9. The CDR3 spans 18 residues. The CDR3 loop is CASSLFPSGGATTGELFF. In DNA form, the CDR3 reads TGTGCCAGCAGCTTATTTCCTAGCGGGGGGGCAACTACCGGGGAGCTGTTTTTT.

This clone has only a few counts. J is TRBJ2-2 and V is TRBV12-3 or TRBV12-4; tentatively, D is TRBD2 (5 bases). Deletions cut 6 bases from V and 13 bases from J, with 15 bases between. This CDR3 is built from 12 residues. The CDR3, as DNA: TGTGCCAGCAGGCCCCGGGGATGGGGGCTGTTTTTT. Its protein product is CASRPRGWGLFF.

The V call is TRBV27, the J call TRBJ2-7; the match to TRBD1 covers 7 bases. Per the germline V gene, CDR1 is MNHEY and CDR2 is SMNVEV (reference sequence). V dropped 7 bases and J dropped 3; count of bases not matched to a gene: 6. The CDR3 extends over 13 amino acids. The DNA of the CDR3 is TGTGCCAGCACAGGGGGAGTTGGCTACGAGCAGTACTTC. Translating it yields CASTGGVGYEQYF.

The genes are TRBV1 and TRBJ2-5; TRBD2, the D gene given by the table, was not confirmed from the DNA. TRBV1 is annotated as a pseudogene. The CDR3 length is 17 residues. The CDR3 DNA sequence: TGCACCAGCAGCCAGACGAGCGTAGCGGGGGGGCCCAGGACCCAGTACTTC. This codes for CTSSQTSVAGGPRTQYF.

This clone was detected only once. The chain joins TRBV6-4 to TRBJ2-3; D might be TRBD1 (6 bases). CDR1 and CDR2 (germline): MRHNA, SNTAGT. CDR3 length equals 15 residues. Trimming pared 8 bases from V and 2 bases from J, leaving 17 bases between. CDR3 sequence reads: CASLKGTGPTDTQYF. The CDR3 DNA is TGTGCCAGCTTAAAAGGTACAGGGCCCACAGATACGCAGTATTTT.

V gene TRBV18 combines with J gene TRBJ1-5; 7 nucleotides align to TRBD1. The V gene end was trimmed by 4 bases and the J gene end by 0 bases; junction bases not matched to a gene: 9. Germline loops: CDR1 KGHSH, CDR2 LQKENI. CDR3 length: 17 amino acids. The CDR3 DNA reads TGTGCCAGCTCACTTTTCCGGACAGGAGATAGCAATCAGCCCCAGCATTTT. Residues: CASSLFRTGDSNQPQHF.

This chain joins TRBV6-5 and TRBJ2-7, with a possible D match to TRBD1 (5 bases). V was trimmed by 0 bases and J by 5 bases, leaving 17 bases between them. CDR1 and CDR2 from the germline V gene are MNHEY and SVGAGI. The CDR3 is 16 residues long. CDR3 nucleotide sequence: TGTGCCAGCAGTTACTCCCCGACAGCGTGGGCGGACGAGCAGTACTTC. Protein: CASSYSPTAWADEQYF.

The chain recombines TRBV19 with TRBJ1-2; 7 bases align to TRBD1. The CDR3 covers 16 residues. V lost 6 bases and J lost 4; bases outside the gene matches: 14. Germline CDR1 and CDR2: LNHDA and SQIVND (reference sequence). In DNA, the CDR3 is TGTGCCAGTAGACGGAGCGGCATACAGGGGACCTATGGCTACACCTTC. Translated: CASRRSGIQGTYGYTF.

This sequence joins TRBV27 and TRBJ2-2; 8 bases are a match to TRBD2. The CDR3 is made up of 13 amino acids. Germline lookup yields CDR1 MNHEY and CDR2 SMNVEV (reference sequence). With V trimmed by 3 bases and J by 7 bases, 1 base remained unmatched. The CDR3 sequence is CASSFREGGELFF. CDR3 DNA sequence: TGTGCCAGCAGTTTCCGGGAGGGCGGGGAGCTGTTTTTT.